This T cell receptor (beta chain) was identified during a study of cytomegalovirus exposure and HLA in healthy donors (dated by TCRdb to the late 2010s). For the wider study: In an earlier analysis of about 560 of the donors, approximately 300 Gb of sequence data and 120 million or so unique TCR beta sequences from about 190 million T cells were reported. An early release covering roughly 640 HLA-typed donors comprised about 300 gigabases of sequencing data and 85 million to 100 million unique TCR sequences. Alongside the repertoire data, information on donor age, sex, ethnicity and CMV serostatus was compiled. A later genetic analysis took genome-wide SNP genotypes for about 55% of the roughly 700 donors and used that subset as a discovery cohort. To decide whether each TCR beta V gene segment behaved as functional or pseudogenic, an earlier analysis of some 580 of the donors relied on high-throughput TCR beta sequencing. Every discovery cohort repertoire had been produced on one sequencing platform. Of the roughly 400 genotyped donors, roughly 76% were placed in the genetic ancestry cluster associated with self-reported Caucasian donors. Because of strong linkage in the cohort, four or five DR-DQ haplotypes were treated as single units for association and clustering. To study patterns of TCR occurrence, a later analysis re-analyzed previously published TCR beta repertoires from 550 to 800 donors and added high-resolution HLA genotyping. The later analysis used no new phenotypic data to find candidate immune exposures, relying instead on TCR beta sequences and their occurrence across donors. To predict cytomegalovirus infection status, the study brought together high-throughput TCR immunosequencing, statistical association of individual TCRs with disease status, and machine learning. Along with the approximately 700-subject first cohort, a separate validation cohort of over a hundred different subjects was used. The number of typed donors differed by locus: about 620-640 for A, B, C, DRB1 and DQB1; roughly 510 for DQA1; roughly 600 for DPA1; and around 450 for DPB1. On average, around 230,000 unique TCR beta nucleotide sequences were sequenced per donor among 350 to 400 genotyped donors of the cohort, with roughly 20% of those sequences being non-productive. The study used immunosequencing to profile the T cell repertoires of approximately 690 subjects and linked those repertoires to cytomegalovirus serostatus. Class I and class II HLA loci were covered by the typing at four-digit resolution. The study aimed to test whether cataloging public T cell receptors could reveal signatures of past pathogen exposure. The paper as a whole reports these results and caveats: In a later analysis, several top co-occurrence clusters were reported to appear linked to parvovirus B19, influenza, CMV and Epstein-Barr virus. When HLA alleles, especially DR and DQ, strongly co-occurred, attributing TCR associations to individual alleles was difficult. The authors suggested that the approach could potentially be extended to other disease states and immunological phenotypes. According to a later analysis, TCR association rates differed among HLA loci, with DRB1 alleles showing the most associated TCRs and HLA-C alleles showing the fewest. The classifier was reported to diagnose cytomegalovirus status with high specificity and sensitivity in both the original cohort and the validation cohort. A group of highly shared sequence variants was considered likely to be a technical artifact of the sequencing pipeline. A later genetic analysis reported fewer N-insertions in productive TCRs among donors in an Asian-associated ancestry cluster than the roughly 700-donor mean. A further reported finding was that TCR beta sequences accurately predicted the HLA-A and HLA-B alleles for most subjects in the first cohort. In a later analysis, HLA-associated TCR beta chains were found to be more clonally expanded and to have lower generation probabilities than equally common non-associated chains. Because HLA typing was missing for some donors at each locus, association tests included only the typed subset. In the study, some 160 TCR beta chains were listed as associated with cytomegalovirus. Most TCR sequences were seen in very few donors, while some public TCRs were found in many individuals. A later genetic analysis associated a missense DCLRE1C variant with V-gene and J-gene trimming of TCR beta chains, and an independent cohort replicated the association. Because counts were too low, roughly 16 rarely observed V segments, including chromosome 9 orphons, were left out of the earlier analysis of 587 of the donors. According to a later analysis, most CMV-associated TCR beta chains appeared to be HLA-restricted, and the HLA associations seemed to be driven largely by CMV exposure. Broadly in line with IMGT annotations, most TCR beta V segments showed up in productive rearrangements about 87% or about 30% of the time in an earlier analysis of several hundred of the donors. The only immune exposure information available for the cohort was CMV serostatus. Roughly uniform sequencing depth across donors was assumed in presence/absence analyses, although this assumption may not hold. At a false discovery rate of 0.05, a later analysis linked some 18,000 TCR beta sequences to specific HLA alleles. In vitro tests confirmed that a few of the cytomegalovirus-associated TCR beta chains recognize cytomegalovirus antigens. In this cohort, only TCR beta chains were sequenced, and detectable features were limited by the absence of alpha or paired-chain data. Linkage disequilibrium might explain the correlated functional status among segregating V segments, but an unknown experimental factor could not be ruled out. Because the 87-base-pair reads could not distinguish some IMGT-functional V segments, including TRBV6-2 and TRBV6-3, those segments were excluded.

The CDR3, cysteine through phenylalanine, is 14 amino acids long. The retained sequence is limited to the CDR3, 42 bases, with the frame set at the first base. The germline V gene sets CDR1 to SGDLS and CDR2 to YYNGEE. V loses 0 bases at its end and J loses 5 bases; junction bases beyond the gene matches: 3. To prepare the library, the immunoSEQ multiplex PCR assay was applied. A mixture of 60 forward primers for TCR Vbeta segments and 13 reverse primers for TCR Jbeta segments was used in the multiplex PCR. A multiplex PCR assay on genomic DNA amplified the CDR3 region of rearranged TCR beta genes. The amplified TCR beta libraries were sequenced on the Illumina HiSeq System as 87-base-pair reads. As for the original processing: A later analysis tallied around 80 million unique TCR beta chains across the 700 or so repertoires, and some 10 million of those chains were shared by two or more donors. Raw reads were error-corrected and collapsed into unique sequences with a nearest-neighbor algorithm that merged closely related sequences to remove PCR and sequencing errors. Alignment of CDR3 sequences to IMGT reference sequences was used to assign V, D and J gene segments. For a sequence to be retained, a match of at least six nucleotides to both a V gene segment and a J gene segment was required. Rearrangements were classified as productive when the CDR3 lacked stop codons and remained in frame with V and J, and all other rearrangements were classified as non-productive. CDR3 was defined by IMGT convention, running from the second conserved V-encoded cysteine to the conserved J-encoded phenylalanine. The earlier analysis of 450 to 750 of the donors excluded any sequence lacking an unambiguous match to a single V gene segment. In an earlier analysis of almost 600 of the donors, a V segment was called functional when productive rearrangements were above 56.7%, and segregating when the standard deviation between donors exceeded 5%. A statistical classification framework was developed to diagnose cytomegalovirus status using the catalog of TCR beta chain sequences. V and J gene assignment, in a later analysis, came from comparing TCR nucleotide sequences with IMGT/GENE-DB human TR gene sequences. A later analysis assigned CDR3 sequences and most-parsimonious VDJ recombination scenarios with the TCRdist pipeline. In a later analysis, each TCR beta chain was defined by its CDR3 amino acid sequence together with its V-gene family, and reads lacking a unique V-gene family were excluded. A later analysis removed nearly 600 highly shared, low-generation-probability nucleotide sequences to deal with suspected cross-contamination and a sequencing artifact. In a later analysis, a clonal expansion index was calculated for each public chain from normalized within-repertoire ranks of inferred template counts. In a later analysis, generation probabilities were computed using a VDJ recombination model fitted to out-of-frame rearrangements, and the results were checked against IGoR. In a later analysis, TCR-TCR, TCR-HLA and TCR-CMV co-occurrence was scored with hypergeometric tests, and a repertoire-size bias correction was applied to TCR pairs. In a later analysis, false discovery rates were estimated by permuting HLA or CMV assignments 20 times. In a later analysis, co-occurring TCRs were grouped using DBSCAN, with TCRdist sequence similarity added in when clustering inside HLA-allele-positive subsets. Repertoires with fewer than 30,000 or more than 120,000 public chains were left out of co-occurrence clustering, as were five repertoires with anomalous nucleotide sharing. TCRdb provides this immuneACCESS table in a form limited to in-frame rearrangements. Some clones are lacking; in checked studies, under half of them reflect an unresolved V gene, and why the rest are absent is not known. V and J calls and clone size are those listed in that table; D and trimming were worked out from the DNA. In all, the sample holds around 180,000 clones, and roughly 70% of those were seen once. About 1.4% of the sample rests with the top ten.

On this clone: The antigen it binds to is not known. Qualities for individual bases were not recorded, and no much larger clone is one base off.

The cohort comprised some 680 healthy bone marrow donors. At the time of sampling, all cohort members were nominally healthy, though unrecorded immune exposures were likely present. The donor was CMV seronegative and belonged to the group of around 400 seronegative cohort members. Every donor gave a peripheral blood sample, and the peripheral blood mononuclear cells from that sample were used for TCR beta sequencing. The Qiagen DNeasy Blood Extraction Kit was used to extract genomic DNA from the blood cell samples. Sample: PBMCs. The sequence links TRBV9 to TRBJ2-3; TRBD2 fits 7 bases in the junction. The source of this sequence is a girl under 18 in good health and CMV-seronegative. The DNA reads TGTGCCAGCAGCGTAGCGGGGGGTAGAGATACGCAGTATTTT. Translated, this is CASSVAGGRDTQYF.